The 27 T cell receptor beta chains below all came from one sample that was sequenced in a study of radiation and T cells in renal cell carcinoma. The protocol was immunoSEQ multiplex PCR, while the TCRdb copy is restricted to in-frame clones and leaves out a portion. The data show tens of thousands of clones, around 85% seen once. The time point: blood 4 weeks post-SBRT, at nephrectomy. Treatment specified: 15 Gy SBRT to primary tumor, nephrectomy 4 weeks later. The source material was blood, sampled from a patient whose treatment included radiotherapy and nephrectomy. The receptors were sampled from a man aged 45-65 years with renal cell carcinoma.

This clone has more than one count but fewer than ten. The chain carries TRBV9 and TRBJ1-1; D is unclear. CDR1 SGDLS and CDR2 YYNGEE come from the germline V gene. Trimming removed 2 bases at V and 1 base at J, with 9 bases between. The CDR3 covers 14 residues. This chain's CDR3 is CASSVQVSNTEAFF. In DNA, the CDR3 is TGTGCCAGCAGCGTTCAGGTTTCGAACACTGAAGCTTTCTTT.

The chain recombines TRBV5-1 with TRBJ1-4; D gene uncertain. Germline values: CDR1 SGHRS, CDR2 YFSETQ. There are 15 residues in the CDR3. Trimming left V 2 bases short and J 0 bases short, with 8 bases between. CDR3 protein: CASSFIGSTNEKLFF. The CDR3 bases are TGCGCCAGCAGCTTTATTGGATCAACTAATGAAAAACTGTTTTTT.

The chain has TRBV4-1 and TRBJ2-7, with 8 positions matching TRBD1. The CDR3 runs 16 residues. V was clipped by 4 bases and J by 0 bases; unmatched bases: 8. Per the germline V gene, CDR1 is MGHRA and CDR2 is YSYEKL. CDR3 protein: CASSRGTGQSSYEQYF. The CDR3 bases are TGCGCCAGCAGCCGCGGGACAGGCCAGAGCTCCTACGAGCAGTACTTC.

The rearrangement links TRBV5-4 to TRBJ1-2, with 7 bases identical to TRBD1. Germline-derived CDR1 and CDR2 are SGHNT and YYREEE (reference sequence). CDR3 length equals 15 residues. Losses at the gene ends were 2 bases for V and 3 bases for J; bases not matched to a gene: 7. The CDR3 reads CASSLRGLRDYGYTF. The CDR3 DNA reads as TGTGCCAGCAGCTTAAGGGGGCTAAGGGACTATGGCTACACCTTC.

The genes are TRBV5-6 and TRBJ1-2, with 11 bases identical to TRBD1. V lost 4 bases to trimming and J lost 2 bases; unmatched junction nucleotides: 7. The CDR3 length is 16 residues. Germline values: CDR1 SGHDT, CDR2 YYEEEE. CDR3 in amino acids: CASSRDRGTTNYGYTF. The CDR3 nucleotides are TGTGCCAGCAGCAGGGACAGGGGGACCACGAACTATGGCTACACCTTC.

The chain is built from TRBV5-1 and TRBJ2-7; D is perhaps TRBD2 (6 bases). This CDR3 contains 14 residues. Trimming shortened V by 1 base and J by 2 bases, and 10 bases separated the two germline ends. Germline loops: CDR1 SGHRS, CDR2 YFSETQ. CDR3 coding DNA: TGCGCCAGCAGCTTGATGCGGGGCGCCTACGAGCAGTACTTC. Amino acid sequence: CASSLMRGAYEQYF.

This clone was detected a few times. The chain links TRBV10-3 to TRBJ1-1; 8 positions match TRBD1. J was trimmed by 1 base and V by 6 bases; bases with no gene match: 10. The germline CDR1 and CDR2 sequences are ENHRY and SYGVKD. This CDR3 spans 16 amino acids. CDR3 DNA sequence: TGTGCCATCAGGCCAGACAGGGGTGGGGAGAACACTGAAGCTTTCTTT. It is translated as CAIRPDRGGENTEAFF.

V usage is TRBV2 and J usage is TRBJ2-3; no reliable D call. V was trimmed by 4 bases and J by 3 bases, leaving 11 bases between them. The CDR3 spans 14 residues. Germline CDR1 and CDR2: SNHLY and FYNNEI. CDR3 nucleotides: TGTGCCAGCAGTGCGGTGGCTATTACAGATACGCAGTATTTT. This gives the protein CASSAVAITDTQYF.

The J gene is TRBJ2-7, the V gene TRBV28; D is unresolved. CDR1 MDHEN and CDR2 SYDVKM come from the germline V gene. The CDR3 runs to 13 residues. The V gene lost 6 bases and the J gene lost 0 bases, with 9 bases spanning the gap. Written as DNA, the CDR3 is TGTGCCAGCAGACAGAGCTACTCCTACGAGCAGTACTTC. It is translated as CASRQSYSYEQYF.

The V gene is TRBV28, the J gene TRBJ1-5, with 9 bases aligning to TRBD1. This CDR3 has 14 residues. J was trimmed by 3 bases and V by 7 bases; bases with no gene match: 4. Germline V gives CDR1 MDHEN, CDR2 SYDVKM. The CDR3 nucleotides read TGTGCCAGCACCCTACAGGGGGCCAATCAGCCCCAGCATTTT. This encodes CASTLQGANQPQHF.

The chain uses TRBV5-6 and TRBJ2-5, with 10 bases matching TRBD2. CDR1 and CDR2 from the germline V gene are SGHDT and YYEEEE. J lost 1 base, V lost 1 base, and 4 bases had no gene match. CDR3 length equals 16 residues. In nucleotides, the CDR3 is TGTGCCAGCAGCTTGTCACTAGCGGGGTTCCAAGAGACCCAGTACTTC. The encoded protein is CASSLSLAGFQETQYF.

CDR3 region: CAAEGVRETQYF. The CDR3 DNA reads TGTGCTGCAGAGGGGGTGAGGGAGACCCAGTACTTC. The V call is TRBV30, the J call TRBJ2-5, with D possibly TRBD1 on 6 matching bases. CDR1 and CDR2 (germline): GTSNPN, SVGIG (reference sequence). The CDR3 totals 12 residues.

The rearrangement links TRBV10-3 to TRBJ2-7; perhaps TRBD2 as D (6 bases). This CDR3 has 13 amino acids. Trimming stripped 8 bases from V and 4 bases from J, with 15 bases between. Germline V CDR1 and CDR2: ENHRY, SYGVKD. The DNA for the CDR3 is TGTGCCATCCGGGACTCTACGTTTTACGAGCAGTACTTC. This sequence encodes CAIRDSTFYEQYF.

The V call is TRBV5-6, the J call TRBJ2-7; TRBD2 aligns across 7 bases. Per the germline V gene, CDR1 is SGHDT and CDR2 is YYEEEE. J was trimmed by 0 bases and V by 4 bases; bases with no gene match: 1. The CDR3 is made up of 13 amino acids. The CDR3 nucleotides read TGTGCCAGCAGCGGGGACTACTCCTACGAGCAGTACTTC. Its protein product is CASSGDYSYEQYF.

This clone was seen once. The chain has TRBV5-5 and TRBJ2-4, with D possibly called TRBD1 or TRBD2 (5 bases each). V lost 4 bases to trimming and J lost 0 bases, with 14 bases between them. There are 16 residues in the CDR3. Germline CDR1 SGHKS, CDR2 YYEKEE (reference sequence). As DNA, the CDR3 is TGTGCCAGCAGCCCCGGGATGGGGCTAGCCAAAAACATTCAGTACTTC. Its protein product is CASSPGMGLAKNIQYF.

The V and J genes are TRBV19 and TRBJ2-1; 16 nucleotides agree with TRBD2. The CDR3 loop spans 20 amino acids. The V and J ends lost 4 bases and 5 bases, in that order; junction bases with no gene match: 14. The germline V gene encodes CDR1 LNHDA and CDR2 SQIVND (reference sequence). The CDR3 coding sequence is TGTGCCAGTAGTACGCCCGGGACTAGCGGGGGGGCCATATGGAACAATGAGCAGTTCTTC. Amino acid sequence: CASSTPGTSGGAIWNNEQFF.

The chain has TRBV11-2 and TRBJ2-1, with 7 bases identical to TRBD2. V was pared by 7 bases and J by 0 bases, with 6 bases of the junction left unmatched. The CDR3 extends over 15 amino acids. CDR1 SGHAT and CDR2 FQNNGV come from the germline V gene. The DNA for the CDR3 is TGTGCCAGCACCACGGGGGGTAGCTCCTACAATGAGCAGTTCTTC. Amino acids: CASTTGGSSYNEQFF.

This rearrangement joins TRBV6-5 to TRBJ1-1; D call uncertain. Deletions cut 4 bases from V and 3 bases from J, with 9 bases between. Germline CDR1 and CDR2: MNHEY and SVGAGI. The CDR3 loop spans 13 amino acids. CDR3 coding DNA: TGTGCCAGCAGTTCTCCAGGTCACACTGAAGCTTTCTTT. Translating gives CASSSPGHTEAFF.

V is TRBV4-3 and J is TRBJ2-5; TRBD2 matches 7 bases. The length of the CDR3 is 15 residues. Losses at the gene ends were 4 bases for V and 4 bases for J; bases not matched to a gene: 9. The germline gives CDR1 LGHNA, CDR2 YSLEER. The CDR3 spells CASSLTGGNVETQYF. CDR3 DNA sequence: TGCGCCAGCAGCCTGACGGGAGGAAACGTAGAGACCCAGTACTTC.

The chain is built from TRBV7-2 and TRBJ2-4; TRBD2 aligns across 12 bases. This CDR3 spans 17 amino acids. After removal of 3 bases from V and 7 bases from J, the junction contained 10 bases not matched to a gene. CDR1 and CDR2 (germline): SGHTA, FQGNSA. The CDR3 nucleotides read TGTGCCAGCAGCTTCACTAGCGGGAGGAAAAATGGGAACATTCAGTACTTC. Protein sequence: CASSFTSGRKNGNIQYF.

This chain joins TRBV27 and TRBJ2-2; 8 bases agree with TRBD1. This CDR3 is 16 amino acids long. Trimming at V came to 4 bases and at J to 4 bases, leaving 8 bases not matched to a gene. The germline V gene encodes CDR1 MNHEY and CDR2 SMNVEV (reference sequence). This CDR3 reads CASSSQGQVGTGELFF. CDR3 in DNA: TGTGCCAGCAGTTCTCAGGGACAGGTCGGCACCGGGGAGCTGTTTTTT.

This clone was found once. The V call is TRBV19, the J call TRBJ2-7, with D unclear. V was pared by 6 bases and J by 3 bases, with 12 bases between. The CDR3 is 13 residues long. Germline V CDR1 and CDR2: LNHDA, SQIVND (reference sequence). Written as DNA, the CDR3 is TGTGCCAGTAGGGGCAATGAAGTCTACGAGCAGTACTTC. Residues: CASRGNEVYEQYF.

CDR3 bases: TGTGCCAGCAGCTTCGCGGCGGGAGACGAGCAGTTCTTC. Translating gives CASSFAAGDEQFF. This chain uses TRBV7-2 with TRBJ2-1; 7 bases align to TRBD2. Germline V gene data show CDR1 as SGHTA and CDR2 as FQGNSA. There are 13 residues in the CDR3. The V and J ends lost 3 bases and 10 bases, in that order; junction bases with no gene match: 6.

The rearrangement links TRBV4-1 to TRBJ2-5; D is uncertain. CDR1 is MGHRA and CDR2 is YSYEKL in the germline V gene. V shed 5 bases and J shed 3 bases, with 13 bases lying between them. This CDR3 region has 14 residues. As DNA, the CDR3 is TGCGCCAGCAGCTCGCGCTTAATAGAAGAGACCCAGTACTTC. As protein: CASSSRLIEETQYF.

The DNA of the CDR3 is TGTGCCAGCAAATCCACATGGGGGGAGGGCACTGAAGCTTTCTTT. It specifies CASKSTWGEGTEAFF. The chain links TRBV6-5 to TRBJ1-1, with D perhaps matching TRBD1 (5 bases). Looked up from germline, CDR1 is MNHEY and CDR2 is SVGAGI. Trimming took off 7 bases at V and 4 bases at J, with 19 bases between the two ends. The CDR3 has 15 residues.

The V call is TRBV2, the J call TRBJ1-2; 7 bases are shared with TRBD1. V lost 7 bases to trimming and J lost 6 bases; unmatched junction nucleotides: 11. The CDR3 contains 14 residues. Looked up from germline, CDR1 is SNHLY and CDR2 is FYNNEI. The CDR3 loop reads CASTLTGRFHGYTF. In nucleotides, the CDR3 is TGTGCCAGCACCCTGACAGGGAGGTTTCATGGCTACACCTTC.

The rearrangement uses TRBV4-1 and TRBJ2-3, with D unresolved. Germline V gene lookup returns CDR1 MGHRA and CDR2 YSYEKL. V lost 1 base, J lost 2 bases, and 10 bases lay in between. The CDR3 runs to 15 residues. The CDR3 sequence: CASSQGILATDTQYF. The DNA of the CDR3 is TGCGCCAGCAGCCAAGGGATACTGGCCACAGATACGCAGTATTTT.